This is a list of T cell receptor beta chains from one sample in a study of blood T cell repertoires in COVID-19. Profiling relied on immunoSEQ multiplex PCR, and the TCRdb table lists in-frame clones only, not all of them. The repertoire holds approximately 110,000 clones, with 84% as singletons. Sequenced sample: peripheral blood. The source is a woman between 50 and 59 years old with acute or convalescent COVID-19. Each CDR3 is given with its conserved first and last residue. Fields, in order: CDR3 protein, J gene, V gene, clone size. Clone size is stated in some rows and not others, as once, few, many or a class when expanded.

CDR3: CASSLKTALGGYTF
J: TRBJ1-2
V: TRBV5-8
size: -

CDR3: CAWSVNARLANSPLHF
J: TRBJ1-6
V: TRBV30
size: -

CDR3: CASSSYGTGGNTEAFF
J: TRBJ1-1
V: TRBV27
size: once

CDR3: CASSERRETQYF
J: TRBJ2-5
V: TRBV2
size: -

CDR3: CASSMRGGGQFF
J: TRBJ2-1
V: TRBV19
size: -

CDR3: CASSFRQGGLNTEAFF
J: TRBJ1-1
V: TRBV27
size: few

CDR3: CASSKVADSNQPQHF
J: TRBJ1-5
V: TRBV19
size: -

CDR3: CASRHGLVYQETQYF
J: TRBJ2-5
V: TRBV12-2
size: -

CDR3: CASSQASTSLTGELFF
J: TRBJ2-2
V: TRBV5-1
size: -

CDR3: CASSSPGVAGRGEQFF
J: TRBJ2-1
V: TRBV28
size: -

CDR3: CASRARYGYTF
J: TRBJ1-2
V: TRBV6-5
size: many

CDR3: CASSLGQGLNTEAFF
J: TRBJ1-1
V: TRBV5-8
size: -

CDR3: CASSDERNTEAFF
J: TRBJ1-1
V: TRBV2
size: once

CDR3: CASSGQVLNSPPHF
J: TRBJ1-6
V: TRBV6-5
size: -

CDR3: CASSYDRKNTEAFF
J: TRBJ1-1
V: TRBV6-5
size: -

CDR3: CASSALPTSGGWDTQYF
J: TRBJ2-3
V: TRBV9
size: once

CDR3: CASSEGDRVTIYF
J: TRBJ1-3
V: TRBV6-1
size: -

CDR3: CAWSVGGSFTGANVLTF
J: TRBJ2-6
V: TRBV30
size: -

CDR3: CAWSLGQVRSQPQHF
J: TRBJ1-5
V: TRBV30
size: -

CDR3: CASSQDGQGNQPQHF
J: TRBJ1-5
V: TRBV4-2
size: -

CDR3: CAWSGGPRQIGYEQYF
J: TRBJ2-7
V: TRBV30
size: once

CDR3: CASSLGQGKGTEAFF
J: TRBJ1-1
V: TRBV5-1
size: -

CDR3: CASRTGTLNTEAFF
J: TRBJ1-1
V: TRBV7-9
size: -

CDR3: CASSEVGQGGFNEQFF
J: TRBJ2-1
V: TRBV2
size: -

CDR3: CASSQQGGQPQHF
J: TRBJ1-5
V: TRBV3-1/TRBV3-2
size: -

CDR3: CASSKPRGPNEQFF
J: TRBJ2-1
V: TRBV21-1
size: -

CDR3: CASSPTPGGRLDTQYF
J: TRBJ2-3
V: TRBV5-5
size: -

CDR3: CATSDLRGGKNEQFF
J: TRBJ2-1
V: TRBV24-1
size: once

CDR3: CASSPGTGSKRHSYEQYF
J: TRBJ2-7
V: TRBV19
size: few

CDR3: CAWNWATDKQFF
J: TRBJ2-1
V: TRBV30
size: -

CDR3: CASSPYSGTGGAGTEAFF
J: TRBJ1-1
V: TRBV18
size: -

CDR3: CASSRGERVQETQYF
J: TRBJ2-5
V: TRBV4-1
size: -

CDR3: CASSYVRGYYEQYF
J: TRBJ2-7
V: TRBV6-5
size: -

CDR3: CASSVTGTGVYGYTF
J: TRBJ1-2
V: TRBV19
size: -

CDR3: CASSVDYTGVEAFF
J: TRBJ1-1
V: TRBV9
size: -